These 21 T cell receptor beta chains originate from one sample sequenced in a study of CD8 T cells in ankylosing spondylitis. One entry per CDR3 protein results from TCRdb running MiXCR on the 5' RACE reads. The sample shows 300,000 to 400,000 distinct CDR3 sequences, roughly 11% of them seen only once. Sequenced input: blood, either unsorted or a sorted T cell fraction (not recorded which). The receptor source for this set is a female donor with ankylosing spondylitis or in good health (not recorded which).

This clonotype was picked up many times. The chain combines TRBV7-9 with TRBJ2-3; 10 nucleotides match TRBD2. Trimming at V came to 11 bases and at J to 6 bases, leaving 11 bases not matched to a gene. Per the germline V gene, CDR1 is SEHNR and CDR2 is FQNEAQ (reference sequence). The CDR3 has 14 amino acids. The CDR3 reads CAESQAGGPDTQYF. The CDR3 DNA reads as TGTGCCGAAAGTCAAGCGGGAGGGCCCGATACGCAGTATTTT.

This clonotype was found many times. The chain combines TRBV6-1 with TRBJ1-2; perhaps TRBD1 as D (5 bases). The CDR3 is 14 amino acids. The V gene's germline CDR1 is MNHNS and CDR2 SASEGT. V was pared by 9 bases and J by 8 bases, with 22 bases between. The CDR3 DNA follows: TGTGCCAGTTCCGGGACCACCGCCTGGGGGGGCTACACCTTC. Protein: CASSGTTAWGGYTF.

This clonotype occurred a few times. The CDR3 DNA is TGTGCCAGCAGCCCAACCCTTTTTCGACTAGCTCTTTCCCCCCTCGGACAGACCCAGTACTTC. Translating gives CASSPTLFRLALSPLGQTQYF. V gene TRBV11-2 combines with J gene TRBJ2-5; 7 bases map to TRBD2. This CDR3 has 21 amino acids. Trimming took 5 bases from V and 6 from J; bases not matched to a gene: 30. Looked up from germline, CDR1 is SGHAT and CDR2 is FQNNGV. The whole variable domain, remainder taken from reference TRBV11-2 and TRBJ2-5, is EAGVAQSPRYKIIEKRQSVAFWCNPISGHATLYWYQQILGQGPKLLIQFQNNGVVDDSQLPKDRFSAERLKGVDSTLKIQPAKLEDSAVYLCASSPTLFRLALSPLGQTQYFGPGTRLLVL.

V is TRBV20-1 and J is TRBJ1-1; no definite D call. V lost 2 bases to trimming and J lost 1 base, with 14 bases between them. The CDR3 is made up of 15 amino acids. The germline V gene encodes CDR1 DFQATT and CDR2 SNEGSKA (reference sequence). The chain's CDR3 is CSARTIGIGNTEAFF. The CDR3 DNA reads TGCAGTGCTAGAACCATCGGGATAGGGAACACTGAAGCTTTCTTT.

This clonotype was observed a few times. The V gene is TRBV20-1, the J gene TRBJ2-1; no clear D. Germline V gives CDR1 DFQATT, CDR2 SNEGSKA (reference sequence). V was cut by 3 bases and J by 0 bases, with 9 bases left in between. This CDR3 has 14 residues. The CDR3 sequence: CSASNQISYNEQFF. The CDR3, as DNA: TGCAGTGCTAGTAACCAGATCTCCTACAATGAGCAGTTCTTC.

This clonotype was found a few times. One end of the junction does not line up with germline, which may come from a read error. The CDR3 here is CAWSVTAVGAVQCF. Written as DNA, the CDR3 is TGTGCCTGGAGTGTAACTGCCGTTGGGGCTGTGCAGTGCTTC. J is TRBJ2-7 and V is TRBV30, with D tentatively TRBD1 (5 bases). The CDR3 is 14 amino acids. From germline, CDR1 is GTSNPN and CDR2 SVGIG (reference sequence).

V gene TRBV6-1 combines with J gene TRBJ1-2, with 8 bases lining up with TRBD1. The CDR3 covers 14 residues. Germline CDR1 and CDR2: MNHNS and SASEGT. Trimming removed 5 bases from V and 6 bases from J; junction bases left unmatched: 8. The CDR3 loop is CASSPDRGTHGYTF. CDR3 sequence (DNA): TGTGCCAGCAGTCCCGACAGGGGAACCCATGGCTACACCTTC.

This clonotype was counted between two and nine times. The V gene is TRBV2, the J gene TRBJ2-5; TRBD2 agrees at 12 bases. The germline gives CDR1 SNHLY, CDR2 FYNNEI. CDR3 size: 14 residues. The trim removed 7 bases at V and 3 bases at J, leaving 3 bases unmatched. The CDR3 DNA reads as TGTGCCAGCAAGCGACTAGCGGGAGAAGAGACCCAGTACTTC. Its translation is CASKRLAGEETQYF.

This clonotype was counted a single time. A much larger clone lies one base from this, so it may be a read error. The chain links TRBV2 to TRBJ2-1; D gene uncertain. Trimming removed 3 bases at V and 1 base at J, with 10 bases between. Germline assignment: CDR1 SNHLY and CDR2 FYNNEI. This CDR3 is 15 amino acids long. The CDR3 bases are TGTGCCAGCAGTGAGACTTCCCAGTCCTACAATGAGCAGTTCTTC. This encodes CASSETSQSYNEQFF.

In this sample, this clonotype turned up a few times. The J gene is TRBJ2-1, the V gene TRBV5-1; the D is unclear. The V end lost 2 bases, the J end lost 7 bases, and 10 bases lay between the germline ends. The CDR3 has 13 amino acids. In germline, CDR1 is SGHRS, CDR2 YFSETQ. CDR3 region: CASSFRPENEQFF. The CDR3 coding sequence is TGCGCCAGCAGCTTCCGCCCTGAGAATGAGCAGTTCTTC.

J is TRBJ2-3 and V is TRBV9, with 8 bases aligning to TRBD2. The CDR3 loop spans 14 amino acids. Germline assignment: CDR1 SGDLS and CDR2 YYNGEE. V lost 4 bases to trimming and J lost 5 bases; unmatched junction nucleotides: 6. This CDR3 is CASSPRGAGDTQYF. The CDR3 DNA reads as TGTGCCAGCAGCCCGCGGGGGGCGGGAGATACGCAGTATTTT. Combining the CDR3 with reference TRBV9 and TRBJ2-3 gives the whole variable domain DSGVTQTPKHLITATGQRVTLRCSPRSGDLSVYWYQQSLDQGLQFLIQYYNGEERAKGNILERFSAQQFPDLHSELNLSSLELGDSALYFCASSPRGAGDTQYFGPGTRLTVL.

With regard to this clonotype: It may be a read error: a sequence one base away is much more abundant. For the CDR3, the DNA is TGCTGTGCTAGTGGGGGGATAGCCAGGGGGAATTACAATGAGCAGTTCTTC. It is translated as CCASGGIARGNYNEQFF. This sequence joins TRBV20-1 and TRBJ2-1; tentative D call: TRBD1 (7 bases). This CDR3 region has 17 residues. Germline V CDR1 and CDR2: DFQATT, SNEGSKA (reference sequence).

This clonotype has ten or more counts. The chain employs TRBV6-1 and TRBJ2-1; a weak D match, TRBD2 (7 bases). The length of the CDR3 is 15 residues. The ends were cut back, 5 bases at V and 5 bases at J, with 16 bases in the middle. Germline loops: CDR1 MNHNS, CDR2 SASEGT. CDR3 sequence (DNA): TGTGCCAGCAGTCCAGGCTTGGGGGGGCACAATGAGCAGTTCTTC. Its translation is CASSPGLGGHNEQFF.

This clonotype was counted only a few times. The rearrangement uses TRBV20-1 and TRBJ2-7, with TRBD2 as a possible D gene (6 bases). The CDR3 is 12 residues long. V was cut by 3 bases and J by 3 bases, with 9 bases left in between. The V gene's germline CDR1 is DFQATT and CDR2 SNEGSKA (reference sequence). CDR3 sequence: CSASGSVYEQYF. CDR3 DNA: TGCAGTGCTAGCGGGAGTGTCTACGAGCAGTACTTC.

In the case of this clonotype: Germline is not matched at one junction end, which may reflect a read error. The gene calls are TRBV20-1 and TRBJ2-7; the match to TRBD1 covers 10 bases. The germline V gene has CDR1 DFQATT and CDR2 SNEGSKA (reference sequence). CDR3 length: 13 amino acids. The CDR3 sequence is CSAKRQGAGEPYF. CDR3 DNA: TGCAGTGCTAAGCGACAGGGGGCAGGGGAGCCGTACTTC.

This chain uses TRBV20-1 with TRBJ2-7; a weak D match, TRBD2 (7 bases). The CDR3 is 14 residues long. Germline lookup yields CDR1 DFQATT and CDR2 SNEGSKA (reference sequence). V was trimmed by 6 bases and J by 6 bases, leaving 21 bases between them. The chain's CDR3 is CSAPKGGAGSEQYF. Here the CDR3 DNA reads TGCAGTGCACCCAAGGGGGGGGCCGGATCCGAGCAGTACTTC.

The rearrangement uses TRBV5-1 and TRBJ2-4; TRBD2 aligns across 9 bases. The V gene's germline CDR1 is SGHRS and CDR2 YFSETQ. Trimming removed 0 bases from V and 8 bases from J; junction bases left unmatched: 3. This CDR3 spans 14 amino acids. The CDR3 sequence is CASSLDSSGDIQYF. DNA for the CDR3: TGCGCCAGCAGCTTGGATTCTAGCGGGGACATTCAGTACTTC.

This chain uses TRBV27 with TRBJ2-7; 13 bases match TRBD2. The J segment lost 7 bases and the V segment lost 6 bases, leaving 9 bases of the junction unmatched. This CDR3 is built from 15 residues. Germline CDR1 reads MNHEY; CDR2 reads SMNVEV (reference sequence). The CDR3 DNA follows: TGTGCCAGCAGAGTGCGGACTAGCGGGAGTAAGGAGCAGTACTTC. This encodes CASRVRTSGSKEQYF.

This clonotype was seen at least ten times. V is TRBV5-1 and J is TRBJ1-2; D gene unclear. Germline CDR1 reads SGHRS; CDR2 reads YFSETQ. Trimming removed 4 bases at V and 1 base at J, with 8 bases between. This CDR3 has 13 amino acids. The CDR3 DNA follows: TGCGCCAGCAGCCCTATGAATAACTATGGCTACACCTTC. Translated, it gives CASSPMNNYGYTF.

This clonotype was counted ten times or more. V is TRBV4-2 and J is TRBJ1-5; D call uncertain. The V gene's germline CDR1 is LGHNA and CDR2 YNFKEQ. V gave up 0 bases and J gave up 5 bases, with 5 bases separating them. The CDR3 contains 13 residues. The DNA for the CDR3 is TGTGCCAGCAGCCAAGAGCCGGATCAGCCCCAGCATTTT. It specifies CASSQEPDQPQHF.

The sample holds many counts of this clonotype. V and J are TRBV5-1 and TRBJ2-2; no definite D call. The V end lost 6 bases, the J end lost 0 bases, and 9 bases lay between the germline ends. This CDR3 has 14 amino acids. CDR1 and CDR2 (germline): SGHRS, YFSETQ. The CDR3 loop reads CASTDTSNTGELFF. CDR3 sequence (DNA): TGCGCCAGCACCGATACATCGAACACCGGGGAGCTGTTTTTT.